This is a list of T cell receptor beta chains from one sample in a study of T cells in Graves' hyperthyroidism and ophthalmopathy. TCRdb used MiXCR to reprocess the multiplex PCR reads, holding one entry per CDR3 protein. This sample has 800,000 or so distinct CDR3 sequences, with 38% found just once. What was sequenced was blood. These TCRs come from a man between 18 and 29 years old with Graves' hyperthyroidism. Each CDR3 is given with its conserved first and last residue. The D gene is left open where the match is weak. Size tells how often a clone was seen (once, few, many) or the class of an expanded clone, and some rows leave it out.

abundance: few; d_gene: .; j_gene: TRBJ2-2; v_gene: TRBV7-9; CDR3nt: TGTGCCAGCAGCAAATCCAGGGCCAACACCGGGGAGCTGTTTTTT; CDR3aa: CASSKSRANTGELFF
abundance: .; d_gene: .; j_gene: TRBJ2-4; v_gene: TRBV25-1; CDR3nt: TGTGCCAGCAGTGAATTTGGCAAAAACATTCAGTACTTC; CDR3aa: CASSEFGKNIQYF
abundance: .; d_gene: .; j_gene: TRBJ1-3; v_gene: TRBV2; CDR3nt: TGTGCCAGCAGGGGGGTTTCTGAAAACACCATATATTTT; CDR3aa: CASRGVSENTIYF
abundance: .; d_gene: TRBD1; j_gene: TRBJ2-5; v_gene: TRBV29-1; CDR3nt: TGCAGCGTAGGACAGGGAAATCAGCCCCAGTACTTC; CDR3aa: CSVGQGNQPQYF
abundance: .; d_gene: .; j_gene: TRBJ2-5; v_gene: TRBV7-9; CDR3nt: TGTGCCAGCAGCCTAACGACAGAATTGGAGACCCAGTACTTC; CDR3aa: CASSLTTELETQYF
abundance: many; d_gene: TRBD1; j_gene: TRBJ1-2; v_gene: TRBV25-1; CDR3nt: TGTGCCAGCAGTGATTTAGGACAGGATAATGGCTACACCTTC; CDR3aa: CASSDLGQDNGYTF
abundance: .; d_gene: .; j_gene: TRBJ1-6; v_gene: TRBV20-1; CDR3nt: TGCAGTGCTCCCCGCGGGAATTCACCCCTCCACTTT; CDR3aa: CSAPRGNSPLHF
abundance: .; d_gene: .; j_gene: TRBJ1-1; v_gene: TRBV7-2; CDR3nt: TGTGCCAGCAGCTTAGCGTACGGGAACGCTGAAGCTTTCTTT; CDR3aa: CASSLAYGNAEAFF
abundance: few; d_gene: TRBD2; j_gene: TRBJ2-7; v_gene: TRBV19; CDR3nt: TGTGCCAGTAGCCTTAGCGGGACGGCGGGGGAGCAGTACTTC; CDR3aa: CASSLSGTAGEQYF
abundance: .; d_gene: TRBD1; j_gene: TRBJ1-5; v_gene: TRBV9; CDR3nt: TGTGCCAGCAGCGGCGGGACAGGTGTCAATCAGCCCCAGCATTTT; CDR3aa: CASSGGTGVNQPQHF
abundance: .; d_gene: TRBD1; j_gene: TRBJ1-2; v_gene: TRBV29-1; CDR3nt: TGCAGCTTGGGTGACAGGGGCAACTATGGCTACACCTTC; CDR3aa: CSLGDRGNYGYTF
abundance: .; d_gene: .; j_gene: TRBJ1-4; v_gene: TRBV11-1; CDR3nt: TGTGCCAGCAGCCGATCAGGGAATGAAAAACTGTTTTTT; CDR3aa: CASSRSGNEKLFF
abundance: few; d_gene: .; j_gene: TRBJ2-7; v_gene: TRBV2; CDR3nt: TGTGCCAGCAGTCTCACCCAGGGTTTCTTCTACGAGCAGTACTTC; CDR3aa: CASSLTQGFFYEQYF
abundance: .; d_gene: TRBD2; j_gene: TRBJ2-7; v_gene: TRBV7-9; CDR3nt: TGTGCTAGCAGCCCCCGGACTAGCGGGGGGCCTAGCTCCTACGAGCAGTACTTC; CDR3aa: CASSPRTSGGPSSYEQYF
abundance: .; d_gene: .; j_gene: TRBJ2-7; v_gene: TRBV6-5; CDR3nt: TGTGCCAGCAGTTATTTGCGAGCCTACGAGCAGTACTTC; CDR3aa: CASSYLRAYEQYF
abundance: .; d_gene: TRBD2; j_gene: TRBJ2-7; v_gene: TRBV11-2; CDR3nt: TGTACCAGCAGTTTCCTCGGGGGGGTCGAGCAGTACTTC; CDR3aa: CTSSFLGGVEQYF
abundance: .; d_gene: .; j_gene: TRBJ1-4; v_gene: TRBV4-3; CDR3nt: TGCGCCAGCAGCCAGGCCGGGACATCCAATGAAAAACTGTTTTTT; CDR3aa: CASSQAGTSNEKLFF
abundance: few; d_gene: .; j_gene: TRBJ1-5; v_gene: TRBV4-1; CDR3nt: TGCGCCAGCAGCCAAGTTCAGGGCAGCAATCAGCCCCAGCATTTT; CDR3aa: CASSQVQGSNQPQHF
abundance: .; d_gene: TRBD2; j_gene: TRBJ2-5; v_gene: TRBV7-8; CDR3nt: TGTGCCAGCAGCTCGACTAGCGGGGTGGGATCGGCCCAGTACTTC; CDR3aa: CASSSTSGVGSAQYF
abundance: .; d_gene: TRBD1; j_gene: TRBJ2-7; v_gene: TRBV20-1; CDR3nt: TGCAGTGCTACCGGGACAGGCGGCGAGCAGTACTTC; CDR3aa: CSATGTGGEQYF
abundance: many; d_gene: .; j_gene: TRBJ2-5; v_gene: TRBV10-2; CDR3nt: TGCGCCAGCAGTGAAACTGGATTGGAGGGGGCTCGAGAGACCCAGTACTTC; CDR3aa: CASSETGLEGARETQYF
abundance: many; d_gene: .; j_gene: TRBJ1-1; v_gene: TRBV29-1; CDR3nt: TGCAGCGTTGAGATGCGGGACTTTGGCGCTGAAGCTTTCTTT; CDR3aa: CSVEMRDFGAEAFF
abundance: .; d_gene: .; j_gene: TRBJ1-1; v_gene: TRBV2; CDR3nt: TGTGCCAGCAGTGAAGTTTGGGGCCCGAACACTGAAGCTTTCTTT; CDR3aa: CASSEVWGPNTEAFF
abundance: few; d_gene: TRBD1; j_gene: TRBJ2-5; v_gene: TRBV6-2/TRBV6-3; CDR3nt: TGTGCCACCCGACAGGGGGGGGCATGGTACCAAGAGACCCAGTACTTC; CDR3aa: CATRQGGAWYQETQYF
abundance: many; d_gene: TRBD1; j_gene: TRBJ2-7; v_gene: TRBV4-1; CDR3nt: TGCGCCAGCAGCCAGGACAGGGGCACCTACGAGCAGTACTTC; CDR3aa: CASSQDRGTYEQYF
abundance: few; d_gene: .; j_gene: TRBJ1-1; v_gene: TRBV6-4; CDR3nt: TGTGCCAGCAGTGAGCCAGGCAGCACTGAAGCTTTCTTT; CDR3aa: CASSEPGSTEAFF
abundance: .; d_gene: .; j_gene: TRBJ1-2; v_gene: TRBV4-1; CDR3nt: TGCGCCAGCAGCCTGCTTTATGGGTCCAACTATGGCTACACCTTC; CDR3aa: CASSLLYGSNYGYTF
abundance: few; d_gene: TRBD1; j_gene: TRBJ1-5; v_gene: TRBV4-1; CDR3nt: TGCGCCAGCAGCCAAACGGGACAGGGCAATCAGCCCCAGCATTTT; CDR3aa: CASSQTGQGNQPQHF
abundance: few; d_gene: .; j_gene: TRBJ1-4; v_gene: TRBV12-3/TRBV12-4; CDR3nt: TGTGCCAGCAGTTTATGGGGGCAAGAAAAACTGTTTTTT; CDR3aa: CASSLWGQEKLFF
abundance: many; d_gene: .; j_gene: TRBJ1-1; v_gene: TRBV5-1; CDR3nt: TGCGCCAGCAGCTTGTGGGAGAACACTGAAGCTTTCTTT; CDR3aa: CASSLWENTEAFF
abundance: .; d_gene: .; j_gene: TRBJ2-7; v_gene: TRBV20-1; CDR3nt: TGCAGTGCGCAGGGTCTCGCTTCCTACGAGCAGTACTTC; CDR3aa: CSAQGLASYEQYF
abundance: .; d_gene: TRBD1; j_gene: TRBJ1-5; v_gene: TRBV20-1; CDR3nt: TGCAGTGCTAGAGATAAGGGGACAGGGAATCAGCCCCAGCATTTT; CDR3aa: CSARDKGTGNQPQHF
abundance: .; d_gene: TRBD1; j_gene: TRBJ1-4; v_gene: TRBV5-4; CDR3nt: TGTGCCAGCAGTTTTACAGGGGGCCCTAATGGAAAACTGTTTTTT; CDR3aa: CASSFTGGPNGKLFF
abundance: .; d_gene: .; j_gene: TRBJ1-2; v_gene: TRBV7-2; CDR3nt: TGTGCCAGCAGCTTAGCTCGGTTAGGTTTTCTGGCCTCCGGTGGCTACACCTTC; CDR3aa: CASSLARLGFLASGGYTF
abundance: few; d_gene: TRBD2; j_gene: TRBJ2-7; v_gene: TRBV9; CDR3nt: TGTGCCAGCAGTGCCGGGGGGGCCTCGGGCCACGAGCAGTACTTC; CDR3aa: CASSAGGASGHEQYF
abundance: .; d_gene: .; j_gene: TRBJ2-2; v_gene: TRBV4-1; CDR3nt: TGCGCCAGCAGCCAACACCGGACGGGATTGAGGGAGCTGTTTTTT; CDR3aa: CASSQHRTGLRELFF
abundance: many; d_gene: .; j_gene: TRBJ1-2; v_gene: TRBV7-2; CDR3nt: TGTGCCAGCAGCTCGACAGTATCTGCTAACTATGGCTACACCTTC; CDR3aa: CASSSTVSANYGYTF
abundance: few; d_gene: .; j_gene: TRBJ1-1; v_gene: TRBV9; CDR3nt: TGTGCCAGCAGCGATACAGCGAACACTGAAGCTTTCTTT; CDR3aa: CASSDTANTEAFF
abundance: few; d_gene: TRBD1; j_gene: TRBJ1-2; v_gene: TRBV9; CDR3nt: TGTGCCAGCAGCGGACAGGGGAGAGACTACACCTTC; CDR3aa: CASSGQGRDYTF
abundance: many; d_gene: .; j_gene: TRBJ2-2; v_gene: TRBV10-3; CDR3nt: TGTGCCTCCTCCGGGGGGCCGTGGACCGGGGAGCTGTTTTTT; CDR3aa: CASSGGPWTGELFF
abundance: .; d_gene: .; j_gene: TRBJ2-5; v_gene: TRBV9; CDR3nt: TGTGCCAGCAGCGTATCGACAGTAGCAGAGACCCAGTACTTC; CDR3aa: CASSVSTVAETQYF
abundance: few; d_gene: .; j_gene: TRBJ2-7; v_gene: TRBV6-1; CDR3nt: TGTGCCAGCGAAGTACGGACGGGGTACGAGCAGTACTTC; CDR3aa: CASEVRTGYEQYF
abundance: .; d_gene: .; j_gene: TRBJ1-5; v_gene: TRBV6-6; CDR3nt: TGTGCCAGCAGGGACAGCGGAGGGCTGCCCCAGCATTTT; CDR3aa: CASRDSGGLPQHF